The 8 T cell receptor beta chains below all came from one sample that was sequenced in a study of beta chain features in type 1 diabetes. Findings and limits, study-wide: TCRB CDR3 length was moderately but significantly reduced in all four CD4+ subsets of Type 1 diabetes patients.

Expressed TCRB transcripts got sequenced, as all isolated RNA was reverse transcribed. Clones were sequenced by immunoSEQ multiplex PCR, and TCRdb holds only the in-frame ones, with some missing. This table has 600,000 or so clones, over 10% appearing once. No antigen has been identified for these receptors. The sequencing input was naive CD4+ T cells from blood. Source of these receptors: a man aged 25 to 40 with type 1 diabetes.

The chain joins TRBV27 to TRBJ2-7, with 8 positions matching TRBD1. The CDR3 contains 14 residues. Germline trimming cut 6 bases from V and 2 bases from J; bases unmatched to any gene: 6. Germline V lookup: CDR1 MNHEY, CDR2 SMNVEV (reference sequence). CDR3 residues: CASSWGTGAYEQYF. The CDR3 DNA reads TGTGCCAGCAGCTGGGGGACAGGAGCCTACGAGCAGTACTTC.

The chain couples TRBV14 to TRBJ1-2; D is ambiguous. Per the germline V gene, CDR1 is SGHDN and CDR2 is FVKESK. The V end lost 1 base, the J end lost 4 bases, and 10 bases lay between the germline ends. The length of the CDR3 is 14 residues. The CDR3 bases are TGTGCCAGCAGCCAAGCCCTTGGGTTCTATGGCTACACCTTC. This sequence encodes CASSQALGFYGYTF.

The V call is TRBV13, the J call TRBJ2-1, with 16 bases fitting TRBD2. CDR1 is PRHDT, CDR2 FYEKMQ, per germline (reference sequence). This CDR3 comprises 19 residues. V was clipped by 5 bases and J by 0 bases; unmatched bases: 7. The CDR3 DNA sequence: TGTGCCAGCAGCCGCTGGGGACTAGCGGGGGGGAGCTCCTACAATGAGCAGTTCTTC. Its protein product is CASSRWGLAGGSSYNEQFF.

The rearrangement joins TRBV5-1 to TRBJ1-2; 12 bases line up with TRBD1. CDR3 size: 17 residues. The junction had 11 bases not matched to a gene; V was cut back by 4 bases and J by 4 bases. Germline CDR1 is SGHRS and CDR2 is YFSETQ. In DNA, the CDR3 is TGCGCCAGCAGCAGCCGGGACAGGGGGCTGAATGTCTATGGCTACACCTTC. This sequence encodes CASSSRDRGLNVYGYTF.

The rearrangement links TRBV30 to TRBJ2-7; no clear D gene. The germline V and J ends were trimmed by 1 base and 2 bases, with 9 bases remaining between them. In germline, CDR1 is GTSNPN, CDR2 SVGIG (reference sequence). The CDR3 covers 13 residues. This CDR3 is CAWSETIPYEQYF. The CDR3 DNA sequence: TGTGCCTGGAGTGAAACAATCCCCTACGAGCAGTACTTC.

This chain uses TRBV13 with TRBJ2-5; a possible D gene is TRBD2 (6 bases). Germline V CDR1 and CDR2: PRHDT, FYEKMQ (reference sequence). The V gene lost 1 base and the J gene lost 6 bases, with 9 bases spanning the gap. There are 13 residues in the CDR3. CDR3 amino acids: CASSLAGGKTQYF. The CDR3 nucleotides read TGTGCCAGCAGCTTAGCCGGGGGAAAGACCCAGTACTTC.

The CDR3 is CATNQGLYNSPLHF. For the CDR3, the DNA is TGTGCCACCAACCAGGGCCTTTATAATTCACCCCTCCACTTT. V and J are TRBV28 and TRBJ1-6; the D gene is possibly TRBD1 (5 bases). The CDR3 runs to 14 residues. CDR1 is MDHEN, CDR2 SYDVKM, per germline. V lost 10 bases, J lost 4 bases, and 14 bases lay in between.

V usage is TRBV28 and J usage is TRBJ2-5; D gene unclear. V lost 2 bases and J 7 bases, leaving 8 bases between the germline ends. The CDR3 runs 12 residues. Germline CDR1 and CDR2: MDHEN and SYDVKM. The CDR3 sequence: CASSLTTGTQYF. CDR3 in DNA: TGTGCCAGCAGTTTAACAACCGGGACCCAGTACTTC. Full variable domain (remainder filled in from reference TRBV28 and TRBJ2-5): DVKVTQSSRYLVKRTGEKVFLECVQDMDHENMFWYRQDPGLGLRLIYFSYDVKMKEKGDIPEGYSVSREKKERFSLILESASTNQTSMYLCASSLTTGTQYFGPGTRLLVL.